The 22 T cell receptor beta chains in this list originate from one sample, sequenced in a study of cytomegalovirus exposure and HLA in healthy donors. 13 Jbeta primers and 60 Vbeta primers were used for the PCR. Sequenced by immunoSEQ multiplex PCR; TCRdb stores in-frame clones only, minus some. Of roughly 99,000 clones listed, 70% to 80% are singletons. The sample taken for sequencing was PBMCs. The receptors were sampled from a male donor in good health and CMV-seropositive.

The chain has TRBV6-5 and TRBJ1-2; the D gene is possibly TRBD1 (6 bases). This CDR3 comprises 14 residues. CDR1 and CDR2 (germline): MNHEY, SVGAGI. V was shortened by 1 base and J by 6 bases, with 12 bases between the two germline ends. The CDR3 loop reads CASSYYQGSHGYTF. CDR3 nucleotides: TGTGCCAGCAGTTACTACCAGGGGTCCCATGGCTACACCTTC.

The rearrangement uses TRBV4-2 and TRBJ2-1; 9 bases are a match to TRBD2. Trimming cost V 0 bases and J 4 bases; bases outside gene matches: 4. The CDR3 length is 16 residues. Per germline, CDR1 LGHNA and CDR2 YNFKEQ. CDR3 coding DNA: TGTGCCAGCAGCCAAGAACAGCGGGGGGCATACAATGAGCAGTTCTTC. Its protein product is CASSQEQRGAYNEQFF.

This clone was seen a few times. The V and J genes are TRBV9 and TRBJ1-1; D is unresolved. Germline CDR1 reads SGDLS; CDR2 reads YYNGEE. V shed 4 bases and J shed 3 bases, with 7 bases lying between them. The CDR3 is 12 residues long. The CDR3 bases are TGTGCCAGCAGCAAATCGGACACTGAAGCTTTCTTT. This translates into CASSKSDTEAFF.

The chain's CDR3 is CASSLLTGWNYGYTF. The DNA of the CDR3 is TGTGCCAGCAGCCTCCTGACAGGGTGGAACTATGGCTACACCTTC. The genes are TRBV5-8 and TRBJ1-2, with 7 bases lining up with TRBD1. The length of the CDR3 is 15 residues. CDR1 and CDR2 from the germline V gene are SGHTS and YDEGEE. Trimming cost V 4 bases and J 2 bases; bases outside gene matches: 8.

The genes are TRBV2 and TRBJ2-7; TRBD1 matches at 7 bases. The CDR3 has 12 residues. In germline, CDR1 is SNHLY, CDR2 FYNNEI. V gave up 7 bases and J gave up 6 bases; unmatched junction bases: 6. DNA of the CDR3: TGTGCCAGCACTCCGACAGGGTCCGAGCAGTACTTC. Protein sequence: CASTPTGSEQYF.

The gene calls are TRBV13 and TRBJ2-7; 9 bases match TRBD1. Germline CDR1 reads PRHDT; CDR2 reads FYEKMQ (reference sequence). This CDR3 has 14 amino acids. V lost 3 bases and J lost 3; bases outside the gene matches: 3. This chain's CDR3 is CASSFRTGDYEQYF. For the CDR3, the DNA is TGTGCCAGCAGCTTCCGGACAGGGGACTACGAGCAGTACTTC.

The chain links TRBV19 to TRBJ1-6; TRBD1 agrees at 8 bases. CDR3 length: 13 amino acids. CDR1 is LNHDA, CDR2 SQIVND, per germline (reference sequence). The trim removed 7 bases at V and 7 bases at J, leaving 3 bases unmatched. Here the CDR3 DNA reads TGTGCCAGTATGGGACAGGCCAATTCACCCCTCCACTTT. It translates to CASMGQANSPLHF.

The gene calls are TRBV11-3 and TRBJ1-1, with D unclear. CDR3 length equals 13 residues. Germline V CDR1 and CDR2: SGHNT, YENEEA. Trimming took 3 bases from V and 7 from J, leaving 12 bases between them. Here the CDR3 reads CASSFGENDEAFF. The CDR3 DNA reads TGTGCCAGCAGCTTTGGGGAGAATGATGAAGCTTTCTTT. The complete variable domain, with remaining parts taken from reference TRBV11-3 and TRBJ1-1, reads EAGVVQSPRYKIIEKKQPVAFWCNPISGHNTLYWYLQNLGQGPELLIRYENEEAVDDSQLPKDRFSAERLKGVDSTLKIQPAELGDSAVYLCASSFGENDEAFFGQGTRLTVV.

V is TRBV20-1 and J is TRBJ2-7; no clear D. Germline V lookup: CDR1 DFQATT, CDR2 SNEGSKA (reference sequence). The CDR3 has 10 amino acids. V shed 5 bases and J shed 0 bases, with 2 bases lying between them. As DNA, the CDR3 is TGCAGTGCTCTCTCCTACGAGCAGTACTTC. Translation: CSALSYEQYF.

V is TRBV7-2 and J is TRBJ1-4, with a tentative D call TRBD1 (5 bases). The CDR3 consists of 15 residues. Germline CDR1 and CDR2: SGHTA and FQGNSA. V dropped 5 bases and J dropped 2 bases, with 12 bases sitting between them. The CDR3 nucleotides are TGTGCCAGCAGCCTACAGGAGGGGACTAATGAAAAACTGTTTTTT. As protein: CASSLQEGTNEKLFF. Based on the CDR3 plus reference TRBV7-2 and TRBJ1-4, the full variable domain is GAGVSQSPSNKVTEKGKDVELRCDPISGHTALYWYRQSLGQGLEFLIYFQGNSAPDKSGLPSDRFSAERTGGSVSTLTIQRTQQEDSAVYLCASSLQEGTNEKLFFGSGTQLSVL.

The chain combines TRBV11-3 with TRBJ1-5; 11 bases match TRBD1. With V trimmed by 4 bases and J by 4 bases, 3 bases remained unmatched. Germline CDR1 reads SGHNT; CDR2 reads YENEEA. The CDR3 has 15 amino acids. The CDR3 region is CASSSGQGDNQPQHF. CDR3 DNA: TGTGCCAGCAGCTCGGGACAGGGGGATAATCAGCCCCAGCATTTT.

CDR3 nucleotides: TGTGCCAGCAGTGGGGACAGGTTCGACGAGCAGTACTTC. Translation: CASSGDRFDEQYF. The chain couples TRBV2 to TRBJ2-7, with 8 nucleotides matching TRBD1. The CDR3 is made up of 13 amino acids. The V gene's germline CDR1 is SNHLY and CDR2 FYNNEI. The junction had 4 bases not matched to a gene; V was cut back by 4 bases and J by 5 bases.

The gene calls are TRBV29-1 and TRBJ2-2; D ambiguous. This CDR3 has 11 amino acids. Germline V lookup: CDR1 SQVTM, CDR2 ANQGSEA. V dropped 4 bases and J dropped 5 bases, with 5 bases sitting between them. CDR3 coding DNA: TGCAGCGTTGCCGTTACCGGGGAGCTGTTTTTT. Translated, it gives CSVAVTGELFF.

This chain's CDR3 is CAWISRGGLRNEQFF. CDR3 sequence (DNA): TGTGCCTGGATCTCTAGGGGAGGTCTCCGAAATGAGCAGTTCTTC. The rearrangement links TRBV30 to TRBJ2-1, with TRBD2 as a possible D gene (6 bases). The V and J ends lost 4 bases and 7 bases respectively, with 20 bases between them. From germline, CDR1 is GTSNPN and CDR2 SVGIG (reference sequence). The CDR3 is 15 amino acids.

The chain has TRBV7-2 and TRBJ2-7, with TRBD2 identical over 10 bases. Trimming removed 2 bases from V and 2 bases from J; junction bases left unmatched: 3. Germline V gene sequence: CDR1 SGHTA, CDR2 FQGNSA. The CDR3 sequence is 15 residues long. This CDR3 is CASSLWLAGAYEQYF. DNA of the CDR3: TGTGCCAGCAGCTTATGGCTAGCGGGGGCCTACGAGCAGTACTTC.

The rearrangement uses TRBV7-9 and TRBJ2-1; D is perhaps TRBD2 (6 bases). V lost 4 bases to trimming and J lost 7 bases, with 17 bases between them. This CDR3 contains 15 residues. CDR1 is SEHNR and CDR2 is FQNEAQ in the germline V gene (reference sequence). The CDR3 spells CASSSSTRKGNEQFF. The CDR3 DNA follows: TGTGCCAGCAGCTCTTCGACTAGAAAAGGGAATGAGCAGTTCTTC.

The V call is TRBV9, the J call TRBJ2-5; TRBD2 agrees at 7 bases. Germline trimming cut 1 base from V and 5 bases from J; bases unmatched to any gene: 8. CDR3 length: 15 residues. Germline CDR1 SGDLS, CDR2 YYNGEE. CDR3: CASSVSPAGWETQYF. CDR3 nucleotide sequence: TGTGCCAGCAGCGTATCCCCAGCGGGGTGGGAGACCCAGTACTTC.

The J gene is TRBJ2-2, the V gene TRBV5-1, with 7 bases lining up with TRBD1. There are 16 residues in the CDR3. The V gene end was trimmed by 0 bases and the J gene end by 4 bases; junction bases not matched to a gene: 6. Germline CDR1 and CDR2: SGHRS and YFSETQ. CDR3 bases: TGCGCCAGCAGCTTGGAGACAGGGCTAAGCACCGGGGAGCTGTTTTTT. Translating gives CASSLETGLSTGELFF.

The CDR3: CASSLGRGGDQETQYF. CDR3 nucleotide sequence: TGCGCCAGCAGCTTGGGGCGCGGAGGGGACCAAGAGACCCAGTACTTC. V and J are TRBV5-1 and TRBJ2-5, with D tentatively TRBD2 (6 bases). V lost 0 bases and J 0 bases, leaving 12 bases between the germline ends. The CDR3 covers 16 residues. The germline V gene encodes CDR1 SGHRS and CDR2 YFSETQ.

The chain carries TRBV5-1 and TRBJ1-6; unclear D gene. From germline, CDR1 is SGHRS and CDR2 YFSETQ. Trimming pared 0 bases from V and 7 bases from J, leaving 5 bases between. The CDR3 covers 13 residues. CDR3 bases: TGCGCCAGCAGCTTGGCCAGGAATTCACCCCTCCACTTT. Amino acid sequence: CASSLARNSPLHF.

This clone was counted once. J is TRBJ1-2 and V is TRBV18; 8 nucleotides line up with TRBD1. J was trimmed by 5 bases and V by 3 bases; bases with no gene match: 8. Germline CDR1 reads KGHSH; CDR2 reads LQKENI. This CDR3 is 15 amino acids long. The CDR3 region is CASSPATGDGYGYTF. The CDR3 DNA reads TGTGCCAGCTCACCCGCGACAGGGGATGGGTATGGCTACACCTTC.

The chain couples TRBV29-1 to TRBJ2-7, with a tentative D call TRBD1 (6 bases). The CDR3 is 12 amino acids. Looked up from germline, CDR1 is SQVTM and CDR2 is ANQGSEA. The ends were cut back, 4 bases at V and 2 bases at J, with 9 bases in the middle. CDR3: CSVVTGPYEQYF. The CDR3 bases are TGCAGCGTTGTTACAGGGCCCTACGAGCAGTACTTC.